The next 27 T cell receptor beta chains were all read from a single sample in a study of T cell changes during pregnancy in multiple sclerosis. Clones were read by immunoSEQ multiplex PCR, and TCRdb kept only the in-frame ones, dropping some. Of around 100,000 clones listed, 91% are singletons. Sequenced material: peripheral blood, taken in the second trimester of pregnancy. The source of these receptors is a female donor with multiple sclerosis, enrolled in a pregnancy study.

V gene TRBV7-2 combines with J gene TRBJ2-7, with 9 positions matching TRBD1. J lost 5 bases, V lost 3 bases, and 5 bases had no gene match. The CDR3 has 14 amino acids. Germline values: CDR1 SGHTA, CDR2 FQGNSA. The CDR3 DNA reads as TGTGCCAGCAGCTTTAGGGACAGGGTCCACGAGCAGTACTTC. Protein: CASSFRDRVHEQYF.

The rearrangement joins TRBV5-5 to TRBJ1-1; no firm D call. Germline V lookup: CDR1 SGHKS, CDR2 YYEKEE (reference sequence). CDR3 size: 15 residues. Trimming cost V 6 bases and J 3 bases, with 18 bases left between them. DNA of the CDR3: TGTGCCAGCACCGTTTCAGGTAGTAGAGACACTGAAGCTTTCTTT. Encoded protein: CASTVSGSRDTEAFF.

V is TRBV27 and J is TRBJ1-2; D is unclear. The V gene lost 2 bases and the J gene lost 4 bases, with 8 bases spanning the gap. The length of the CDR3 is 13 residues. The germline CDR1 and CDR2 sequences are MNHEY and SMNVEV (reference sequence). Written as DNA, the CDR3 is TGTGCCAGCAGTTTAAAAGAGGGCTATGGCTACACCTTC. Translation gives CASSLKEGYGYTF.

The J gene is TRBJ1-2, the V gene TRBV28; 10 bases map to TRBD1. Per germline, CDR1 MDHEN and CDR2 SYDVKM. This CDR3 region has 17 residues. V was clipped by 5 bases and J by 5 bases; unmatched bases: 14. CDR3 residues: CASSPGAGTGVGYGYTF. CDR3 sequence (DNA): TGTGCCAGCAGTCCCGGAGCCGGGACAGGGGTAGGGTATGGCTACACCTTC.

The V call is TRBV19, the J call TRBJ2-7; D gene unclear. The CDR3 extends over 14 amino acids. V shed 3 bases and J shed 1 base, with 10 bases lying between them. The germline gives CDR1 LNHDA, CDR2 SQIVND (reference sequence). CDR3 residues: CASSIQTLSYEQYF. In nucleotides, the CDR3 is TGTGCCAGTAGTATCCAGACACTTTCCTACGAGCAGTACTTC.

DNA of the CDR3: TGTGCCAGCAGCCAAACTTACGCGGGGGACGGGGAGCTGTTTTTT. Translation: CASSQTYAGDGELFF. V gene TRBV11-1 combines with J gene TRBJ2-2; 7 bases are a match to TRBD2. From germline, CDR1 is SGHAT and CDR2 FQDESV (reference sequence). Losses at the gene ends were 5 bases for V and 7 bases for J; bases not matched to a gene: 10. The CDR3 extends over 15 amino acids.

The genes are TRBV6-1 and TRBJ2-1, with a weak D call TRBD2 (6 bases). Germline lookup yields CDR1 MNHNS and CDR2 SASEGT. The V gene lost 8 bases and the J gene lost 7 bases, with 15 bases spanning the gap. The CDR3 covers 13 residues. The CDR3 region is CASRVSAGNEQFF. The CDR3 DNA follows: TGTGCCAGCCGAGTCTCGGCGGGAAATGAGCAGTTCTTC.

The CDR3 nucleotides are TGTGCCAGCAGCTTTGGACTAGCGGGAGGCACAGATACGCAGTATTTT. This sequence encodes CASSFGLAGGTDTQYF. This sequence joins TRBV5-6 and TRBJ2-3; 13 bases map to TRBD2. V trimming: 2 bases; J trimming: 1 base; junction bases outside the gene matches: 1. Germline V gives CDR1 SGHDT, CDR2 YYEEEE. The CDR3 is 16 residues long.

The V and J genes are TRBV27 and TRBJ2-7, with 7 bases lining up with TRBD1. Trimming cost V 5 bases and J 0 bases; bases outside gene matches: 7. The CDR3 length is 15 residues. The germline gives CDR1 MNHEY, CDR2 SMNVEV (reference sequence). CDR3 region: CASSVDRASSYEQYF. For the CDR3, the DNA is TGTGCCAGCAGTGTCGACAGGGCCAGCTCCTACGAGCAGTACTTC.

Details on this clone: The junction shows a germline mismatch at one end, possibly a read error. This sequence joins TRBV7-7 and TRBJ2-1; 10 bases line up with TRBD2. The V gene's germline CDR1 is SSHAT and CDR2 FNYEAQ (reference sequence). The CDR3 has 16 residues. CDR3 nucleotides: TGTGCTAGCAGCTTAGGACTAGCGGCGGGAATTGGTGAGCAGTTCTTC. It encodes CASSLGLAAGIGEQFF.

The V and J genes are TRBV4-1 and TRBJ2-7, with 8 positions matching TRBD1. V trimming: 4 bases; J trimming: 0 bases; junction bases outside the gene matches: 11. The CDR3 is made up of 17 amino acids. In germline, CDR1 is MGHRA, CDR2 YSYEKL. The CDR3 nucleotides read TGCGCCAGCAGCCCAGACATCGGACAGGGAAGCTCCTACGAGCAGTACTTC. Translated: CASSPDIGQGSSYEQYF.

The genes are TRBV5-1 and TRBJ2-1; 9 bases are a match to TRBD2. V was pared by 1 base and J by 10 bases, with 6 bases of the junction left unmatched. This CDR3 contains 14 residues. Germline CDR1 and CDR2: SGHRS and YFSETQ. The CDR3 spells CASSLRREGHEQFF. CDR3 DNA: TGCGCCAGCAGCTTGAGGCGGGAGGGCCACGAGCAGTTCTTC.

The chain has TRBV27 and TRBJ1-1; perhaps TRBD1 as D (5 bases). In germline, CDR1 is MNHEY, CDR2 SMNVEV (reference sequence). The germline V and J ends were trimmed by 3 bases and 8 bases, with 10 bases remaining between them. CDR3 length: 12 residues. CDR3 nucleotides: TGTGCCAGCAGTTTGGGGGGAGCCGAAGCTTTCTTT. Translated: CASSLGGAEAFF.

The J gene is TRBJ2-7, the V gene TRBV14; TRBD2 is a possible D gene (6 bases). The CDR3 is 13 residues long. With 2 bases removed from V and 3 bases from J, the gap between germline ends came to 8 bases. CDR1 is SGHDN, CDR2 FVKESK, per germline. The CDR3 region is CASSQPGLYEQYF. CDR3 DNA sequence: TGTGCCAGCAGCCAACCGGGACTCTACGAGCAGTACTTC.

The chain uses TRBV11-3 and TRBJ2-3; D is ambiguous. CDR3 length: 12 amino acids. Germline CDR1 is SGHNT and CDR2 is YENEEA. V was pared by 5 bases and J by 5 bases, with 8 bases between. CDR3 coding DNA: TGTGCCAGCAGCCCGGGTGGAGATACGCAGTATTTT. Its protein product is CASSPGGDTQYF.

The chain uses TRBV2 and TRBJ1-5; 11 positions match TRBD1. Per the germline V gene, CDR1 is SNHLY and CDR2 is FYNNEI. V was clipped by 6 bases and J by 7 bases; unmatched bases: 5. The CDR3 has 14 residues. CDR3 residues: CASRAGQGAQPQHF. Written as DNA, the CDR3 is TGTGCCAGCAGGGCCGGACAGGGGGCCCAGCCCCAGCATTTT.

This clone has a single count. The chain recombines TRBV10-3 with TRBJ1-1; D perhaps matches TRBD1 (6 bases). The V and J ends lost 3 bases and 6 bases respectively, with 20 bases between them. The CDR3 has 16 amino acids. Germline V gene data show CDR1 as ENHRY and CDR2 as SYGVKD. CDR3 sequence: CAISDTRGIVVSEAFF. The DNA of the CDR3 is TGTGCCATCAGTGATACGAGGGGGATAGTGGTGTCTGAAGCTTTCTTT.

The rearrangement links TRBV11-2 to TRBJ2-7; 7 bases map to TRBD1. The CDR3 runs to 14 residues. With 1 base clipped from V and 3 bases from J, the junction kept 3 bases outside the gene matches. CDR1 and CDR2 from the germline V gene are SGHAT and FQNNGV. As DNA, the CDR3 is TGTGCCAGCAGCTTAGCCGGGACAGTCTACGAGCAGTACTTC. Translation gives CASSLAGTVYEQYF.

This clone was observed a few times. The chain couples TRBV9 to TRBJ1-1; 10 bases match TRBD1. V lost 0 bases to trimming and J lost 7 bases; unmatched junction nucleotides: 3. The CDR3 is made up of 14 amino acids. Germline CDR1 is SGDLS and CDR2 is YYNGEE. The CDR3 region is CASSVVTGGGEAFF. Written as DNA, the CDR3 is TGTGCCAGCAGCGTAGTGACAGGGGGCGGTGAAGCTTTCTTT.

V is TRBV9 and J is TRBJ2-1; 11 bases fit TRBD2. The J segment lost 4 bases and the V segment lost 4 bases, leaving 4 bases of the junction unmatched. This CDR3 has 15 residues. Germline CDR1 reads SGDLS; CDR2 reads YYNGEE. The CDR3 DNA is TGTGCCAGCAGCCCGGGGACTAGCGGATACAATGAGCAGTTCTTC. It encodes CASSPGTSGYNEQFF.

The chain joins TRBV30 to TRBJ2-5; D may be TRBD2 (5 bases). V lost 0 bases, J lost 3 bases, and 11 bases lay in between. Per the germline V gene, CDR1 is GTSNPN and CDR2 is SVGIG (reference sequence). This CDR3 spans 14 amino acids. The DNA for the CDR3 is TGTGCCTGGAGTGTAGGAACTAGAAAAGAGACCCAGTACTTC. It encodes CAWSVGTRKETQYF.

This sequence joins TRBV6-6 and TRBJ2-7, with D possibly matching TRBD2 (7 bases). Germline V gene sequence: CDR1 MNHNY, CDR2 SVGAGI (reference sequence). CDR3 size: 14 residues. V was trimmed by 6 bases and J by 7 bases, leaving 19 bases between them. Here the CDR3 DNA reads TGTGCCAGCAGCCGGGACGCGCGGGGGCGGGAGCAGTACTTC. Protein sequence: CASSRDARGREQYF.

CDR3 amino acids: CASSVELDATGELFF. Here the CDR3 DNA reads TGTGCCAGCAGCGTCGAACTAGACGCGACCGGGGAGCTGTTTTTT. The chain carries TRBV9 and TRBJ2-2; possible D gene TRBD2, 5 bases. V shed 2 bases and J shed 5 bases, with 13 bases lying between them. Germline V gene data show CDR1 as SGDLS and CDR2 as YYNGEE. The length of the CDR3 is 15 residues.

The rearrangement joins TRBV7-9 to TRBJ1-1; D perhaps matches TRBD1 (5 bases). In germline, CDR1 is SEHNR, CDR2 FQNEAQ (reference sequence). This CDR3 has 15 residues. The ends were cut back, 0 bases at V and 3 bases at J, with 11 bases in the middle. The CDR3 spells CASSLAQGKDTEAFF. CDR3 sequence (DNA): TGTGCCAGCAGCTTAGCGCAGGGAAAGGACACTGAAGCTTTCTTT. The entire variable domain, with the rest obtained from reference TRBV7-9 and TRBJ1-1, is as follows: DTGVSQNPRHKITKRGQNVTFRCDPISEHNRLYWYRQTLGQGPEFLTYFQNEAQLEKSRLLSDRFSAERPKGSFSTLEIQRTEQGDSAMYLCASSLAQGKDTEAFFGQGTRLTVV.

This sequence joins TRBV28 and TRBJ2-5; 10 nucleotides line up with TRBD2. CDR1 and CDR2 from the germline V gene are MDHEN and SYDVKM. Trimming took 7 bases from V and 4 from J; bases not matched to a gene: 9. This CDR3 is built from 15 residues. CDR3 sequence (DNA): TGTGCCAGCACCCGGGACTTAGCGGGAGGAGAGACCCAGTACTTC. It encodes CASTRDLAGGETQYF.

The chain uses TRBV9 and TRBJ2-7, with 16 bases matching TRBD2. The V gene's germline CDR1 is SGDLS and CDR2 YYNGEE. Trimming took 3 bases from V and 5 from J; bases not matched to a gene: 8. The CDR3 length is 17 residues. CDR3 region: CASSAGLAGGSGDEQYF. CDR3 DNA: TGTGCCAGCAGCGCGGGACTAGCGGGAGGGTCGGGCGACGAGCAGTACTTC.

The V gene is TRBV18, the J gene TRBJ1-2; 9 positions agree with TRBD1. There are 18 residues in the CDR3. Germline CDR1 is KGHSH and CDR2 is LQKENI. Unmatched junction bases numbered 17, after V lost 1 base and J lost 8 bases. CDR3 protein: CASSPLVLGDRAVYGYTF. The CDR3 coding sequence is TGTGCCAGCTCACCACTCGTCTTGGGGGACAGGGCGGTCTACGGCTACACCTTC.